A single sample gave rise to the 10 T cell receptor beta chains below, sequenced in a study of shared clonotypes between healthy human individuals (TCRdb year 2020). Libraries came from the immunoSEQ multiplex PCR assay. TCRdb retrieved this table from immuneACCESS and kept in-frame rearrangements only. Not all clones are present; in checked studies, unresolved V genes account for under half, and no reason is known for the remainder. In this sample the table shows about 2 million clones, about 95% of which occur a single time. The ten largest clonotypes hold approximately 1% of the sample. CD8 naive samples were CD45RO-negative cells positively selected for CCR7, giving a CD45RA+CCR7+ population that excluded TemRA cells. Source material: naive CD8+ T cells sorted from blood. Sample cell subset or site, as interpreted from the label and publication: CD45RA+CCR7+. These receptors were obtained from a man younger than 35 in good health.

V gene TRBV2 combines with J gene TRBJ1-1, with 7 bases identical to TRBD1. V was clipped by 2 bases and J by 6 bases; unmatched bases: 3. The CDR3 has 13 residues. CDR1 SNHLY and CDR2 FYNNEI come from the germline V gene. The DNA of the CDR3 is TGTGCCAGCAGTGAAAGGGGGCTGGCTGAAGCTTTCTTT. It is translated as CASSERGLAEAFF.

This chain connects TRBV14 to TRBJ2-7; unclear D gene. Germline assignment: CDR1 SGHDN and CDR2 FVKESK. CDR3 size: 13 residues. V was trimmed by 4 bases and J by 7 bases, leaving 14 bases between them. Here the CDR3 reads CASSPELNGEQYF. CDR3 nucleotide sequence: TGTGCCAGCAGCCCCGAGTTGAACGGGGAGCAGTACTTC.

The chain joins TRBV30 to TRBJ2-7; 8 bases are a match to TRBD1. J lost 7 bases, V lost 0 bases, and 11 bases had no gene match. The CDR3 is made up of 15 amino acids. Looked up from germline, CDR1 is GTSNPN and CDR2 is SVGIG (reference sequence). CDR3 nucleotide sequence: TGTGCCTGGAGTGTATTCTTTCAGGGGGCTGGTGAGCAGTACTTC. Translating it yields CAWSVFFQGAGEQYF.

This clone appeared once. The rearrangement uses TRBV2 and TRBJ2-7, with D uncertain. In germline, CDR1 is SNHLY, CDR2 FYNNEI. V was pared by 7 bases and J by 1 base, with 11 bases between. This CDR3 has 13 residues. Written as DNA, the CDR3 is TGTGCCAGCACAACGGTGGGGTCCTACGAGCAGTACTTC. This gives the protein CASTTVGSYEQYF.

The rearrangement uses TRBV19 and TRBJ1-5; D remains unclear. The length of the CDR3 is 12 residues. V dropped 4 bases and J dropped 8 bases, with 9 bases sitting between them. CDR1 is LNHDA, CDR2 SQIVND, per germline (reference sequence). CDR3 region: CASSRIGEPQHF. CDR3 nucleotide sequence: TGTGCCAGTAGTAGAATCGGGGAGCCCCAGCATTTT.

This clone was recorded once. The chain uses TRBV15 and TRBJ1-4, with 7 bases identical to TRBD1. With V trimmed by 4 bases and J by 0 bases, 5 bases remained unmatched. This CDR3 is 16 amino acids long. Germline values: CDR1 LNHNV, CDR2 YYDKDF (reference sequence). Here the CDR3 DNA reads TGTGCCACCAGCACCGGGACAGCCGCAACTAATGAAAAACTGTTTTTT. Translation: CATSTGTAATNEKLFF.

This rearrangement joins TRBV6-6 to TRBJ2-7; 8 bases are a match to TRBD1. This CDR3 region has 12 residues. Trimming removed 9 bases from V and 3 bases from J; junction bases left unmatched: 4. CDR1 is MNHNY, CDR2 SVGAGI, per germline (reference sequence). This CDR3 is CASGTGSYEQYF. CDR3 nucleotide sequence: TGTGCCAGTGGGACAGGCAGCTACGAGCAGTACTTC.

The J gene is TRBJ1-1, the V gene TRBV6-1, with no clear D. This CDR3 has 17 amino acids. V dropped 1 base and J dropped 1 base, with 16 bases sitting between them. Germline loops: CDR1 MNHNS, CDR2 SASEGT. CDR3 coding DNA: TGTGCCAGCAGTGAAGTTTTATGGCTGAGTGGGAACACTGAAGCTTTCTTT. Protein product: CASSEVLWLSGNTEAFF.

V is TRBV11-2 and J is TRBJ2-2; 8 bases are a match to TRBD1. This CDR3 is built from 14 residues. CDR1 is SGHAT, CDR2 FQNNGV, per germline. The V and J ends lost 5 bases and 6 bases, in that order; junction bases with no gene match: 5. DNA of the CDR3: TGTGCCAGCAGCCCCCAGGGGGCGGCCGGGGAGCTGTTTTTT. This gives the protein CASSPQGAAGELFF.

The chain combines TRBV9 with TRBJ2-7, with D maybe TRBD1 (7 bases). The CDR3 extends over 14 amino acids. The V end was cut by 6 bases, the J end by 4 bases, with 17 bases between. The germline V gene has CDR1 SGDLS and CDR2 YYNGEE. CDR3 DNA: TGTGCCAGCAATCCCGGGGCAGGGGGGTACGAGCAGTACTTC. Amino acid sequence: CASNPGAGGYEQYF. Complete variable domain (other parts from reference TRBV9 and TRBJ2-7): DSGVTQTPKHLITATGQRVTLRCSPRSGDLSVYWYQQSLDQGLQFLIQYYNGEERAKGNILERFSAQQFPDLHSELNLSSLELGDSALYFCASNPGAGGYEQYFGPGTRLTVT.